Listed below are T cell receptor beta chains from one sample, sequenced in a study of T cell changes during pregnancy in multiple sclerosis. Profiled with immunoSEQ multiplex PCR; TCRdb holds only in-frame clones, not every one. The sample consists of 35,000 to 40,000 clones, about 92% of them appearing once. Specimen: CD4+ T cells from peripheral blood mononuclear cells, collected in the third trimester of pregnancy. The origin of the receptors is a female donor with multiple sclerosis, enrolled in a pregnancy study. CDR3s include the opening cysteine and the closing phenylalanine or tryptophan. A D gene is named only where the DNA matches it firmly.

D gene	V gene	J gene	CDR3 DNA	CDR3 protein
TRBD1	TRBV10-3	TRBJ1-4	TGTGCCATCAGTGAGTCTAGGGACAGTAATGAAAAACTGTTTTTT	CAISESRDSNEKLFF
-	TRBV5-1	TRBJ2-7	TGCGCCAGCAGCTCATTGACTTACGAGCAGTACTTC	CASSSLTYEQYF
-	TRBV5-8	TRBJ2-5	TGTGCCAGCAGCTTGCGGGGATCAGAGACCCAGTACTTC	CASSLRGSETQYF
TRBD2	TRBV5-5	TRBJ2-7	TGTGCCAGCAGCTTGGGGGGAGGGCCCAGCGAGCAGTACTTC	CASSLGGGPSEQYF
TRBD2	TRBV18	TRBJ2-1	TGTGCCAGCTCATTGGGGGGGAAAGCATATGAGCAGTTCTTC	CASSLGGKAYEQFF
TRBD2	TRBV18	TRBJ2-3	TGTGCCAGCTCACCTTATCTTAGGACTAGCGGGAAAGTTGCAGATACGCAGTATTTT	CASSPYLRTSGKVADTQYF
TRBD2	TRBV5-1	TRBJ2-5	TGCGCCAGCAGCTGGGGTTGGACTAGCGCGGGAGAGACCCAGTACTTC	CASSWGWTSAGETQYF
-	TRBV28	TRBJ2-4	TGTGCCAGCAGTTCGGAACAGGGGTTCGGGGGCATTCAGTACTTC	CASSSEQGFGGIQYF
-	TRBV7-6	TRBJ1-5	TGTGCCAGCAGCTTAGACAGTATCCGGGGGCCCCAGCATTTT	CASSLDSIRGPQHF
-	TRBV19	TRBJ2-5	TGTGCCAGTAGTATATCGGAGCAAGAGACCCAGTACTTC	CASSISEQETQYF